A single sample is the source of the 12 T cell receptor beta chains below, sequenced in a study of blood T cell repertoires in COVID-19. This table comes from immunoSEQ multiplex PCR, and its TCRdb copy is limited to in-frame clones, with some not included. The table has about 120,000 clones, over 65% seen once. Sample: peripheral blood. Every receptor here comes from a man aged 25-45 years with acute or convalescent COVID-19.

The J gene is TRBJ1-1, the V gene TRBV30, with TRBD1 as a possible D gene (6 bases). This CDR3 region has 14 residues. Germline CDR1 and CDR2: GTSNPN and SVGIG (reference sequence). Trimming removed 3 bases at V and 0 bases at J, with 11 bases between. As DNA, the CDR3 is TGTGCCTGGAGCCGGACAGCTATGAACACTGAAGCTTTCTTT. Its protein product is CAWSRTAMNTEAFF.

This chain uses TRBV6-5 with TRBJ1-3; no definite D call. The CDR3 has 16 amino acids. Deletions cut 4 bases from V and 0 bases from J, with 13 bases between. The germline V gene has CDR1 MNHEY and CDR2 SVGAGI. The CDR3 DNA reads TGTGCCAGCAGTTTCCAAAGCGGGAACTCTGGAAACACCATATATTTT. Translating gives CASSFQSGNSGNTIYF.

The chain recombines TRBV5-4 with TRBJ2-5, with 7 bases fitting TRBD2. Losses at the gene ends were 4 bases for V and 9 bases for J; bases not matched to a gene: 12. The CDR3 runs to 14 residues. Looked up from germline, CDR1 is SGHNT and CDR2 is YYREEE (reference sequence). DNA for the CDR3: TGTGCCAGCAGCGCCGTACGGGGCGGGAGTGCCCAGTACTTC. Residues: CASSAVRGGSAQYF.

V is TRBV4-2 and J is TRBJ2-3; 10 positions match TRBD2. This CDR3 region has 15 residues. V was pared by 4 bases and J by 5 bases, with 6 bases of the junction left unmatched. The V gene's germline CDR1 is LGHNA and CDR2 YNFKEQ. CDR3 region: CASSLAGGPGDTQYF. In DNA, the CDR3 is TGTGCCAGCAGCCTAGCGGGGGGCCCAGGAGATACGCAGTATTTT.

The CDR3 sequence: CASTNFVVTLSEQFF. The CDR3 DNA reads as TGTGCCAGCACTAACTTCGTAGTAACTTTGAGTGAGCAGTTCTTC. The chain recombines TRBV5-5 with TRBJ2-1; D not certain. The CDR3 has 15 residues. Germline CDR1 and CDR2: SGHKS and YYEKEE (reference sequence). Trimming shortened V by 6 bases and J by 9 bases, and 22 bases separated the two germline ends.

This clone appeared a single time. V and J are TRBV5-1 and TRBJ2-5, with D perhaps TRBD1 (6 bases). The germline V gene has CDR1 SGHRS and CDR2 YFSETQ. The CDR3 has 13 residues. V was trimmed by 6 bases and J by 0 bases, leaving 9 bases between them. The CDR3 protein is CASTQGYQETQYF. In DNA, the CDR3 is TGCGCCAGCACCCAGGGGTACCAAGAGACCCAGTACTTC.

The chain combines TRBV2 with TRBJ1-1, with a weak D call TRBD1 (5 bases). CDR1 is SNHLY, CDR2 FYNNEI, per germline. V was shortened by 3 bases and J by 1 base, with 12 bases between the two germline ends. CDR3 length: 15 amino acids. CDR3 sequence: CASSDFPGKNTEAFF. CDR3 nucleotides: TGTGCCAGCAGTGACTTTCCAGGGAAGAACACTGAAGCTTTCTTT.

This clone was counted many times. The V call is TRBV2, the J call TRBJ1-4, with TRBD1 identical over 7 bases. Per the germline V gene, CDR1 is SNHLY and CDR2 is FYNNEI. CDR3 length: 14 amino acids. With V trimmed by 5 bases and J by 7 bases, 7 bases remained unmatched. CDR3 bases: TGTGCCAGCAGTACCCGACAGGGTGGTGAAAAACTGTTTTTT. Amino acids: CASSTRQGGEKLFF.

This rearrangement joins TRBV28 to TRBJ1-5; 7 nucleotides line up with TRBD1. CDR3 length equals 15 residues. Germline-derived CDR1 and CDR2 are MDHEN and SYDVKM. The ends lost 6 bases at V and 8 bases at J; junction bases unmatched: 13. CDR3 in amino acids: CASSLTDRAGEPQHF. CDR3 bases: TGTGCCAGCAGCCTAACCGACAGGGCGGGTGAGCCCCAGCATTTT.

V usage is TRBV30 and J usage is TRBJ1-4; TRBD1 is a possible D gene (5 bases). The V and J ends lost 1 base and 11 bases respectively, with 11 bases between them. The CDR3 covers 12 residues. Germline V gene lookup returns CDR1 GTSNPN and CDR2 SVGIG (reference sequence). CDR3 sequence (DNA): TGTGCCTGGAGTGAATCGACAGAGAAACTGTTTTTT. This sequence encodes CAWSESTEKLFF.

V usage is TRBV2 and J usage is TRBJ1-6, with unresolved D. The CDR3 sequence is 16 residues long. Germline V gene data show CDR1 as SNHLY and CDR2 as FYNNEI. V was clipped by 6 bases and J by 2 bases, with 14 bases between them. The CDR3 reads CASRGGRVTYNSPLHF. DNA for the CDR3: TGTGCCAGCAGAGGAGGGAGGGTGACCTATAATTCACCCCTCCACTTT.

The rearrangement links TRBV7-6 to TRBJ2-1, with TRBD2 as a possible D gene (7 bases). V was clipped by 0 bases and J by 9 bases, with 21 bases between them. Germline loops: CDR1 SGHVS, CDR2 FNYEAQ. The CDR3 has 17 residues. The CDR3 protein is CASSLAIGGGARGEQFF. The CDR3 DNA reads as TGTGCCAGCAGCTTAGCGATAGGTGGGGGGGCGAGGGGTGAGCAGTTCTTC.